One TCR beta chain is described in this entry. Its antigen is still unknown. This sample was taken from a study of cytomegalovirus exposure and HLA in healthy donors. PCR employed 60 Vbeta and 13 Jbeta primers. TCRdb's copy holds only in-frame clones and misses some; the assay was immunoSEQ multiplex PCR. This sample has roughly 100,000 clones, with about 79% found just once. V lost 6 bases to trimming and J lost 6 bases, with 17 bases between them. Looked up from germline, CDR1 is MNHEY and CDR2 is SVGAGI. This CDR3 contains 14 residues. General study points: An analysis that was carried out later associated 16,951 TCR beta sequences with HLA alleles at 0.05 false discovery rate.

This TCR was sampled from a man aged 55 to 70 in good health and CMV-seropositive. The genes are TRBV6-5 and TRBJ2-5; TRBD1 is a possible D gene (5 bases). Sequences were obtained from PBMCs. The CDR3 coding sequence is TGTGCCAGCAGACTCGAAGGGGCTTGGCAGACCCAGTACTTC. Translation: CASRLEGAWQTQYF.